This TCR beta chain was found in a study of blood T cell repertoires in COVID-19. In the study overall: From the United States, Italy and Spain came samples of acute and convalescent COVID-19. PBMCs, B-cell-depleted T cells, or T cells were the source of the cDNA or gDNA that made up the material.

As handled by the study authors: Estimates of nucleated cell counts were drawn from the amplification of reference gene primers. Assay: immunoSEQ multiplex PCR; the TCRdb copy retains only in-frame clones and omits some. The V and J calls and clone size come from that table; D and trimming were worked out from the DNA. The table shows under 80,000 clones, with roughly 90% occurring only once. Germline V CDR1 and CDR2: LNHDA, SQIVND (reference sequence). CDR3 size: 14 residues. J lost 7 bases, V lost 9 bases, and 9 bases had no gene match. This receptor was identified in a human donor in a cohort sampled during active COVID-19. Material for sequencing was peripheral blood. The chain couples TRBV19 to TRBJ2-2; 9 bases are shared with TRBD1. The chain's CDR3 is CASIRDRDFGELFF. The CDR3 DNA reads TGTGCCAGCATTAGGGACAGGGATTTCGGGGAGCTGTTTTTT.